These T cell receptor beta chains were read from a single sample in a study of CD8 T cells in ankylosing spondylitis. TCRdb recomputed calls from the 5' RACE reads with MiXCR, one row per CDR3 protein. The sample includes hundreds of thousands of distinct CDR3 sequences, 26% of them seen just once. Sample: blood, either unsorted or a sorted T cell fraction (not recorded which). The receptors originated from a male donor with ankylosing spondylitis. CDR3s include the opening cysteine and the closing phenylalanine or tryptophan. Fields, in order: D gene, V gene, clone size, J gene, CDR3 DNA, CDR3 protein. The D gene is left open where the match is weak. The size of a clone is reported for some rows only, either as once, few or many, or as a class for expanded clones.

d_call: .
v_call: TRBV18
clone_size: .
j_call: TRBJ2-2
cdr3_nt: TGTGCCAGCTCGATTCTAGCGAACACCGGGGAGCTGTTTTTT
cdr3_aa: CASSILANTGELFF

d_call: TRBD1
v_call: TRBV20-1
clone_size: few
j_call: TRBJ2-1
cdr3_nt: TGCAGTGCTAGGCCCGGGACAGGGGTAGGAAATGAGCAGTTCTTC
cdr3_aa: CSARPGTGVGNEQFF

d_call: TRBD2
v_call: TRBV20-1
clone_size: few
j_call: TRBJ2-5
cdr3_nt: TGCAGTGCTAGCTCGGGGGGATCTGGGGAGACCCAGTACTTC
cdr3_aa: CSASSGGSGETQYF

d_call: .
v_call: TRBV4-1
clone_size: .
j_call: TRBJ2-4
cdr3_nt: TGCGCCAGCAGCCGCCAGGGAGGCGAAAACATTCAGTACTTC
cdr3_aa: CASSRQGGENIQYF

d_call: .
v_call: TRBV7-9
clone_size: .
j_call: TRBJ1-6
cdr3_nt: TGTGCCAGCAGCTTAGTAACAGGCTCCTATAATTCACCCCTCCACTTT
cdr3_aa: CASSLVTGSYNSPLHF

d_call: .
v_call: TRBV20-1
clone_size: few
j_call: TRBJ1-2
cdr3_nt: TGCAGTGCCCGGGGCGGTTTAAACTATGGCTACACCTTC
cdr3_aa: CSARGGLNYGYTF

d_call: .
v_call: TRBV15
clone_size: .
j_call: TRBJ1-4
cdr3_nt: TGTGCCACCAGCAGAGTTGGGGGCCAAAATGAAAAACTGTTTTTT
cdr3_aa: CATSRVGGQNEKLFF

d_call: TRBD2
v_call: TRBV12-3/TRBV12-4
clone_size: few
j_call: TRBJ2-2
cdr3_nt: TGTGCCAGCAGTTTAAGTAGGACTAGCGGGTACACCGGGGAGCTGTTTTTT
cdr3_aa: CASSLSRTSGYTGELFF

d_call: .
v_call: TRBV12-3/TRBV12-4
clone_size: few
j_call: TRBJ2-1
cdr3_nt: TGTGCCAGCAGTTTAATGCGGGGGCGTGGGAATGAGCAGTTCTTC
cdr3_aa: CASSLMRGRGNEQFF

d_call: .
v_call: TRBV7-2
clone_size: .
j_call: TRBJ1-4
cdr3_nt: TGTGCCAGCAGCTTATCACCGAGCCTTAATGAAAAACTGTTTTTT
cdr3_aa: CASSLSPSLNEKLFF

d_call: .
v_call: TRBV20-1
clone_size: .
j_call: TRBJ2-1
cdr3_nt: TGCAGCGGTACTATCTACAATGAGCAGTTCTTC
cdr3_aa: CSGTIYNEQFF

d_call: TRBD2
v_call: TRBV10-3
clone_size: .
j_call: TRBJ2-1
cdr3_nt: TGTGCCATCAGTGAGAAAGCGGGAGGTCCCCATGAGCAGTTCTTC
cdr3_aa: CAISEKAGGPHEQFF

d_call: TRBD1
v_call: TRBV29-1
clone_size: few
j_call: TRBJ1-1
cdr3_nt: TGCAGCGTTGGTGTGGGCACAGGGGCGGGAGCTTTCTTT
cdr3_aa: CSVGVGTGAGAFF